The present TCR beta chain was sequenced within a study of blood T cell repertoires in COVID-19. On the study more broadly: Acute and convalescent COVID-19 samples came from the United States, Italy and Spain.

CDR1 is MDHEN and CDR2 is SYDVKM in the germline V gene. V shed 6 bases, J shed 6 bases, and the junction held 2 bases outside the gene matches. The CDR3 loop spans 12 amino acids. Source study methods: The authors estimated nucleated cell counts from reference gene primer amplification. Only in-frame clones appear in the TCRdb table, and some are missing; sequencing was by immunoSEQ multiplex PCR. V, J and clone size derive from that table, while D and trimming were established from the DNA sequence. In the table there are fewer than 200,000 clones, 84% of which are singletons. Input material: peripheral blood. The chain recombines TRBV28 with TRBJ1-5, with TRBD1 matching over 7 bases. The clonotype comes from a man between 40 and 49 years old who had recovered from COVID-19. The CDR3 nucleotides read TGTGCCAGCAGAGACAGGGTTCAGCCCCAGCATTTT. The encoded protein is CASRDRVQPQHF.